The 11 T cell receptor beta chains presented below share a single source sample, sequenced in a study of blood T cell repertoires in COVID-19. This table comes from immunoSEQ multiplex PCR, and its TCRdb copy is limited to in-frame clones, with some not included. The data show fewer than 350,000 clones, 70% to 90% seen once. Source material: peripheral blood. These receptors were collected from a woman under 40 with COVID-19, enrolled during active disease.

V and J are TRBV5-5 and TRBJ1-3, with unresolved D. This CDR3 comprises 14 residues. V was pared by 0 bases and J by 7 bases, with 11 bases between. The V gene's germline CDR1 is SGHKS and CDR2 YYEKEE (reference sequence). The CDR3 DNA is TGTGCCAGCAGCTTGGGAGGTCTTGCGAACACCATATATTTT. Translation gives CASSLGGLANTIYF.

The chain joins TRBV4-1 to TRBJ2-7; 9 positions agree with TRBD1. Losses at the gene ends were 3 bases for V and 7 bases for J; bases not matched to a gene: 10. Germline values: CDR1 MGHRA, CDR2 YSYEKL. CDR3 size: 15 residues. The chain's CDR3 is CASSHAGTGYKEQYF. The DNA of the CDR3 is TGCGCCAGCAGCCATGCCGGGACAGGGTATAAGGAGCAGTACTTC.

Remarks on this clone: Other DNA variants within this sample encode the same CDR3. The genes are TRBV5-1 and TRBJ1-1; 9 nucleotides match TRBD1. V lost 0 bases, J lost 4 bases, and 1 base stayed unmatched. CDR3 size: 14 residues. CDR1 is SGHRS, CDR2 YFSETQ, per germline. CDR3 in DNA: TGCGCCAGCAGCTTGGGACAGGGGGGCACTGAAGCTTTCTTT. This codes for CASSLGQGGTEAFF.

This chain joins TRBV5-4 and TRBJ2-5, with 9 bases matching TRBD1. After removal of 4 bases from V and 4 bases from J, the junction contained 5 bases not matched to a gene. From germline, CDR1 is SGHNT and CDR2 YYREEE (reference sequence). The length of the CDR3 is 14 residues. The CDR3 bases are TGTGCCAGCAGCCTCGGACAGGGGCTAGAGACCCAGTACTTC. Protein: CASSLGQGLETQYF.

This sequence joins TRBV6-5 and TRBJ1-1; D not resolved. Germline V gives CDR1 MNHEY, CDR2 SVGAGI. This CDR3 is built from 15 residues. Trimming cost V 2 bases and J 1 base, with 11 bases left between them. CDR3 bases: TGTGCCAGCAGTTACGCGCGGTCGCGGAACACTGAAGCTTTCTTT. Its protein is CASSYARSRNTEAFF.

The chain joins TRBV7-9 to TRBJ2-6, with D possibly being TRBD1 (5 bases). Germline CDR1 reads SEHNR; CDR2 reads FQNEAQ (reference sequence). The CDR3 runs 15 residues. Trimming stripped 5 bases from V and 2 bases from J, with 10 bases between. CDR3 sequence reads: CASSPQGPGANVLTF. The CDR3 DNA follows: TGTGCCAGCAGCCCGCAGGGCCCTGGGGCCAACGTCCTGACTTTC.

The count of this clone is one. V is TRBV4-2 and J is TRBJ2-7, with 8 bases that match TRBD2. The V and J ends lost 3 bases and 3 bases, in that order; junction bases with no gene match: 13. Germline V CDR1 and CDR2: LGHNA, YNFKEQ. This CDR3 is 17 amino acids long. CDR3 DNA sequence: TGTGCCAGCAGCCAGGGCAGAGGCGCGGGGGGCAACTACGAGCAGTACTTC. Translated: CASSQGRGAGGNYEQYF.

The chain recombines TRBV28 with TRBJ2-1, with TRBD1 matching over 10 bases. The CDR3 loop spans 15 amino acids. Germline V gene sequence: CDR1 MDHEN, CDR2 SYDVKM. Trimming cost V 6 bases and J 2 bases; bases outside gene matches: 4. The CDR3 sequence: CASRSGTGAYNEQFF. The CDR3 DNA reads TGTGCCAGCAGATCGGGGACAGGGGCCTACAATGAGCAGTTCTTC. Full variable domain (missing parts from reference TRBV28 and TRBJ2-1): DVKVTQSSRYLVKRTGEKVFLECVQDMDHENMFWYRQDPGLGLRLIYFSYDVKMKEKGDIPEGYSVSREKKERFSLILESASTNQTSMYLCASRSGTGAYNEQFFGPGTRLTVL.

V gene TRBV4-1 combines with J gene TRBJ2-1, with TRBD2 matching over 9 bases. V lost 3 bases to trimming and J lost 8 bases; unmatched junction nucleotides: 11. The CDR3 sequence is 16 residues long. The germline V gene encodes CDR1 MGHRA and CDR2 YSYEKL. The CDR3 loop reads CASSHLSGGLSDEQFF. CDR3 coding DNA: TGCGCCAGCAGCCACCTTAGCGGGGGCCTTTCGGATGAGCAGTTCTTC.

This clone was counted once. This chain joins TRBV28 and TRBJ2-5, with D perhaps TRBD2 (6 bases). Germline V gene data show CDR1 as MDHEN and CDR2 as SYDVKM. The CDR3 spans 16 residues. Trimming took off 5 bases at V and 5 bases at J, with 21 bases between the two ends. CDR3 sequence: CASSPVIGLKRETQYF. DNA for the CDR3: TGTGCCAGCAGTCCCGTCATAGGACTAAAGAGGGAGACCCAGTACTTC. Full variable domain (remainder filled in from reference TRBV28 and TRBJ2-5): DVKVTQSSRYLVKRTGEKVFLECVQDMDHENMFWYRQDPGLGLRLIYFSYDVKMKEKGDIPEGYSVSREKKERFSLILESASTNQTSMYLCASSPVIGLKRETQYFGPGTRLLVL.

The genes are TRBV29-1 and TRBJ2-7; possible D gene TRBD2, 6 bases. CDR3 size: 13 residues. V was cut by 6 bases and J by 1 base, with 13 bases left in between. CDR1 and CDR2 (germline): SQVTM, ANQGSEA. DNA of the CDR3: TGCAGCGTACGGAGGGGCTCGTCCTACGAGCAGTACTTC. It encodes CSVRRGSSYEQYF.